This paragraph reports one TCR beta chain. The sample belongs to a study of blood T cell repertoires in COVID-19. Study overall: Sites in the United States, Italy and Spain provided acute and convalescent COVID-19 samples. From T cells, B-cell-depleted T cells, or PBMCs came the material, which was cDNA or gDNA.

In the study's own analysis: For nucleated cells, counts were estimated from reference gene primer amplification. Clones were read by immunoSEQ multiplex PCR, and TCRdb kept only the in-frame ones, dropping some. That table is the source of V, J and clone size, and D and trimming were worked out from the DNA. The sample shows approximately 72,000 clones, 86% of them seen only once. The trim removed 5 bases at V and 8 bases at J, leaving 15 bases unmatched. CDR1 and CDR2 from the germline V gene are SGHTA and FQGNSA. The CDR3 length is 16 residues. Material: peripheral blood. This chain uses TRBV7-2 with TRBJ1-2; TRBD1 matches at 9 bases. The receptor comes from a woman in her sixties with acute or convalescent COVID-19. The CDR3 here is CASSPRTGAAAKGYTF. In DNA, the CDR3 is TGTGCCAGCAGCCCGCGGACAGGGGCCGCCGCGAAGGGCTACACCTTC.